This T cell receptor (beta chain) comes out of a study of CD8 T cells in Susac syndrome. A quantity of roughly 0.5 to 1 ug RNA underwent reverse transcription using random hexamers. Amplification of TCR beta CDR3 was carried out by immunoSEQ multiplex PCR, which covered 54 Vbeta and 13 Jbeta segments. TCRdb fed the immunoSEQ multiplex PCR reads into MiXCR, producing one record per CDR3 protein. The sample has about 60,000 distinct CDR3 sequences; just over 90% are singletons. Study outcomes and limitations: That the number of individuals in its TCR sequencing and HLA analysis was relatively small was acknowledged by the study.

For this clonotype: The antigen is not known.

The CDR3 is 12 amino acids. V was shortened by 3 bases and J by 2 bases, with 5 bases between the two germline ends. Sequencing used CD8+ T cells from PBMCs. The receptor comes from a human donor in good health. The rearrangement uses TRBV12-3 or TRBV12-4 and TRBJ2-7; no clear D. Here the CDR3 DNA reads TGTGCCAGCAGTTTGGTGACCTACGAGCAGTACTTC. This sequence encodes CASSLVTYEQYF.